This T cell receptor beta chain was obtained from a study of T cells in tuberculosis. Study information: Blood was taken before or within 7 days of anti-tuberculosis therapy. Overall study results and limits: Selection depended on which cryopreserved specimens were available. The TCR-beta difference was not significant; alpha differences partly reflected length.

As to time point: new active TB diagnosis, blood taken before or within 7 days of starting treatment. Sequencing used immunoSEQ multiplex PCR; TCRdb keeps in-frame clones, though not all of them. Of roughly 32,000 clones listed, 93% were seen once; the top ten hold around 10%. Note on this clone: Its antigen is as yet unknown.

The germline V and J ends were trimmed by 6 bases and 5 bases, with 8 bases remaining between them. The germline CDR1 and CDR2 sequences are SGHTA and FQGTGA. CDR3 length: 13 amino acids. The sample here was PBMCs, taken at tuberculosis diagnosis. The sequence derives from an adult with tuberculosis. The J gene is TRBJ1-6, the V gene TRBV7-3; a possible D gene is TRBD1 (5 bases). CDR3: CASSQGNNSPLHF. CDR3 DNA: TGTGCCAGCAGTCAGGGAAATAATTCACCCCTCCACTTT.